These T cell receptor beta chains were read from a single sample in a study of cytomegalovirus exposure and HLA in healthy donors. The method was immunoSEQ multiplex PCR; TCRdb's version includes in-frame clones alone and lacks a portion of them. Altogether 150,000 to 180,000 clones are present, roughly 80% being singletons, with the ten largest covering around 4.1%. Sequenced: PBMCs. These receptor sequences come from a woman aged 40-49 years in good health and CMV-seronegative. Both conserved end residues are part of each CDR3. The D gene is left open where the match is weak. A clone size is listed for some rows: how often the clone was seen (once, few, many), or a class if it is expanded.

v_call	clone_size	j_call	d_call	cdr3_aa	cdr3_nt
TRBV5-4	-	TRBJ2-1	TRBD2	CASSLGGSGSWGRVVEQFF	TGTGCCAGCAGCCTGGGGGGTAGCGGGAGTTGGGGTCGAGTCGTTGAGCAGTTCTTC
TRBV30	-	TRBJ1-1	-	CAWSFRGTEAFF	TGTGCCTGGAGTTTTAGGGGAACTGAAGCTTTCTTT
TRBV5-6	-	TRBJ2-1	TRBD2	CASCLGGAGDNEQFF	TGTGCCAGCTGCTTGGGCGGGGCGGGGGACAATGAGCAGTTCTTC
TRBV10-3	few	TRBJ2-1	-	CAISVFEVRNEQFF	TGTGCCATCAGTGTGTTCGAGGTTAGGAATGAGCAGTTCTTC
TRBV11-3	-	TRBJ1-1	-	CASSLDLSFGNTEAFF	TGTGCCAGCAGCTTAGACCTGAGCTTTGGGAACACTGAAGCTTTCTTT
TRBV5-6	-	TRBJ2-7	-	CASSLGRRGRYEQYF	TGTGCCAGCAGCTTGGGAAGGAGGGGCCGATACGAGCAGTACTTC
TRBV6-5	-	TRBJ1-6	-	CASSYSAVPDSPLHF	TGTGCCAGCAGTTACTCGGCGGTTCCAGATTCACCCCTCCACTTT
TRBV28	once	TRBJ1-2	-	CASAEAETYGYTF	TGTGCCAGCGCCGAGGCAGAGACTTATGGCTACACCTTC
TRBV7-6	once	TRBJ2-2	-	CASSPGHRGGELFF	TGTGCCAGCAGCCCCGGACATCGCGGAGGGGAGCTGTTTTTT
TRBV19	-	TRBJ2-5	-	CASSTLRDRQGPKETQYF	TGTGCCAGTAGTACCTTGCGGGACCGACAGGGCCCGAAAGAGACCCAGTACTTC
TRBV6-5	-	TRBJ1-1	TRBD1	CASSYSSGGMNTEAFF	TGTGCCAGCAGTTACTCTTCAGGGGGCATGAACACTGAAGCTTTCTTT
TRBV29-1	-	TRBJ2-1	-	CSGRDTYNEQFF	TGCAGCGGCCGGGACACTTACAATGAGCAGTTCTTC
TRBV5-6	-	TRBJ2-1	TRBD2	CASSLSGSYNEQFF	TGTGCCAGCAGCCTTAGCGGGTCCTACAATGAGCAGTTCTTC
TRBV6-6	few	TRBJ2-6	-	CASSFSVSGANVLTF	TGTGCCAGCAGCTTCAGTGTTTCTGGGGCCAACGTCCTGACTTTC
TRBV9	-	TRBJ2-5	-	CASSVDPLAGAQETQYF	TGTGCCAGCAGCGTTGACCCCTTGGCGGGGGCCCAAGAGACCCAGTACTTC
TRBV11-2	-	TRBJ2-1	TRBD2	CASSPPGLAGGQRPFF	TGTGCCAGCAGCCCGCCGGGACTAGCGGGGGGTCAGAGGCCGTTCTTC
TRBV10-3	-	TRBJ1-4	TRBD1	CAISESGGTGREKLFF	TGTGCCATCAGTGAGTCGGGGGGGACAGGGCGCGAAAAACTGTTTTTT
TRBV11-3	-	TRBJ2-7	-	CASSSRTRSSYEQYF	TGTGCCAGCAGCTCAAGGACAAGGAGCTCCTACGAGCAGTACTTC
TRBV5-1	few	TRBJ1-5	-	CASSREQGPNQPQHF	TGCGCCAGCAGTCGAGAACAGGGCCCGAATCAGCCCCAGCATTTT
TRBV5-4	-	TRBJ2-3	-	CASSLAGGTSTDTQYF	TGTGCCAGCAGCTTGGCCGGCGGGACCAGCACAGATACGCAGTATTTT
TRBV28	-	TRBJ2-3	-	CASTSGSATTDTQYF	TGTGCCAGCACCTCGGGGTCGGCCACCACAGATACGCAGTATTTT
TRBV7-8	-	TRBJ1-1	-	CASSLTTGSQIINTEAFF	TGTGCCAGCAGCTTAACTACCGGGAGCCAGATTATAAACACTGAAGCTTTCTTT
TRBV27	-	TRBJ2-5	-	CASTLLGGAGETQYF	TGTGCCAGTACCCTTCTAGGGGGGGCCGGAGAGACCCAGTACTTC
TRBV5-6	-	TRBJ1-2	-	CASSSEQPYGYTF	TGTGCCAGCAGCTCGGAGCAGCCTTATGGCTACACCTTC
TRBV5-1	-	TRBJ2-1	-	CASSLGLAPYNEQFF	TGCGCCAGCAGCTTGGGGCTAGCGCCTTACAATGAGCAGTTCTTC
TRBV5-1	few	TRBJ1-2	TRBD1	CASSIGTGGSGYTF	TGCGCCAGCAGCATCGGGACAGGGGGCTCTGGCTACACCTTC
TRBV11-3	-	TRBJ2-7	TRBD1	CASSFRDSSYEQYF	TGTGCCAGCAGCTTCCGGGACAGCTCCTACGAGCAGTACTTC
TRBV29-1	-	TRBJ2-3	-	CSVQRVSTDTQYF	TGCAGCGTCCAGCGAGTTAGCACAGATACGCAGTATTTT
TRBV27	-	TRBJ1-2	-	CASARMSDYGYTF	TGTGCCAGTGCCAGGATGAGTGACTATGGCTACACCTTC
TRBV5-6	-	TRBJ2-6	-	CASSLRGPGANVLTF	TGTGCCAGCAGCTTGAGAGGGCCTGGGGCCAACGTCCTGACTTTC
TRBV28	-	TRBJ1-6	TRBD1	CASTDRVYSPLHF	TGTGCCAGCACGGACAGGGTCTATTCACCCCTCCACTTT
TRBV5-6	-	TRBJ2-5	TRBD2	CASSWGLAGDQETQYF	TGTGCCAGCAGCTGGGGACTAGCGGGGGACCAAGAGACCCAGTACTTC
TRBV10-3	-	TRBJ1-2	-	CAISESGGYGYTF	TGTGCCATCAGTGAATCGGGGGGCTATGGCTACACCTTC
TRBV19	-	TRBJ1-4	-	CASSVGVADEKLFF	TGTGCCAGTAGTGTCGGAGTCGCCGATGAAAAACTGTTTTTT
TRBV5-4	-	TRBJ1-2	TRBD1	CASSYGQGINYGYTF	TGTGCCAGCAGCTACGGACAGGGGATTAACTATGGCTACACCTTC
TRBV28	once	TRBJ2-7	-	CASSLRHSLAKTYEQYF	TGTGCCAGCAGTTTAAGACACTCGCTAGCCAAAACCTACGAGCAGTACTTC
TRBV28	-	TRBJ1-2	-	CASSPTSDSYGYTF	TGTGCCAGCAGTCCTACCTCTGACAGCTATGGCTACACCTTC